This T cell receptor (beta chain) was observed in a study of T cell changes during pregnancy in multiple sclerosis. Trimming took off 5 bases at V and 3 bases at J, with 17 bases between the two ends. The CDR3 consists of 15 residues. Germline V gene sequence: CDR1 SNHLY, CDR2 FYNNEI. TCRdb's copy holds only in-frame clones and misses some; the assay was immunoSEQ multiplex PCR. The data show about 60,000 clones, 90% to 95% seen once. The sample here was CD4+ T cells from peripheral blood mononuclear cells, taken in the first trimester of pregnancy. This TCR came from a female donor with multiple sclerosis, enrolled in a pregnancy study. The chain uses TRBV2 and TRBJ2-7, with D perhaps TRBD1 (5 bases). The CDR3 is CASSKEGAPLYEQYF. CDR3 DNA sequence: TGTGCCAGCAGTAAAGAAGGGGCGCCGCTCTACGAGCAGTACTTC.